The T cell receptor (beta chain) under discussion was sequenced for a study of blood T cell repertoires in COVID-19. Study-level information: There were acute and convalescent COVID-19 samples, and they came from the United States, Italy and Spain.

The CDR3 has 14 amino acids. Unmatched junction bases numbered 3, after V lost 4 bases and J lost 5 bases. The germline V gene has CDR1 SGHRS and CDR2 YFSETQ. In the study's own analysis: Amplifying reference gene primers gave estimates of nucleated cell counts. Using immunoSEQ multiplex PCR, the repertoire was profiled, and TCRdb retains in-frame clones only, with some absent. For V, J and clone size, that table is used; D and trimming come from the DNA. Of roughly 260,000 clones in the sample, around nine tenths were seen once. The TCR sequence derives from a man aged 40-49 years who had recovered from COVID-19. Sequencing was done on a sample of peripheral blood. V and J are TRBV5-1 and TRBJ1-4, with 9 bases identical to TRBD1. As DNA, the CDR3 is TGCGCCAGCAGCAGGGACAGGGCAAATGAAAAACTGTTTTTT. As protein: CASSRDRANEKLFF.